The 15 T cell receptor beta chains reported below all come from one sample, sequenced in a study of cytomegalovirus exposure and HLA in healthy donors. The PCR made use of 60 Vbeta and 13 Jbeta primers. Clones were sequenced by immunoSEQ multiplex PCR, and TCRdb holds only the in-frame ones, with some missing. The data hold some 170,000 clones, with 75% to 80% observed a single time. The sample consisted of PBMCs. These receptors all come from a man aged 40-49 years in good health and CMV-seropositive.

This chain's CDR3 is CASSEDSNNEQFF. CDR3 DNA: TGTGCCAGCAGTGAGGACAGCAACAATGAGCAGTTCTTC. The chain uses TRBV6-4 and TRBJ2-1; possible D gene TRBD1, 6 bases. This CDR3 contains 13 residues. Trimming pared 3 bases from V and 5 bases from J, leaving 8 bases between. Germline CDR1 MRHNA, CDR2 SNTAGT.

This clone has a handful of counts. V gene TRBV5-1 combines with J gene TRBJ2-7; 9 nucleotides match TRBD1. This CDR3 has 16 residues. Germline V gene lookup returns CDR1 SGHRS and CDR2 YFSETQ. The junction had 11 bases not matched to a gene; V was cut back by 0 bases and J by 7 bases. CDR3 residues: CASSLAGETGGSEQYF. The CDR3 bases are TGCGCCAGCAGCTTGGCCGGGGAGACAGGGGGTAGTGAGCAGTACTTC.

CDR3 nucleotides: TGTGCCAGCAGGGGGGACTCAATGGGGGAGCAGTACTTC. Encoded protein: CASRGDSMGEQYF. The chain is built from TRBV2 and TRBJ2-7; TRBD2 is a possible D gene (6 bases). The CDR3 contains 13 residues. V lost 6 bases and J lost 7, with 16 bases in between. Per germline, CDR1 SNHLY and CDR2 FYNNEI.

This clone appeared a single time. The junction departs from germline at one end; a sequencing error may be responsible. V usage is TRBV19 and J usage is TRBJ2-6, with D perhaps TRBD1 (5 bases). CDR3 length: 18 residues. Per germline, CDR1 LNHDA and CDR2 SQIVND (reference sequence). The CDR3 loop is CASSTQALTASGANGLTF. In DNA form, the CDR3 reads TGTGCCAGTAGTACCCAGGCGCTAACGGCCTCTGGGGCCAACGGCCTGACTTTC.

V is TRBV25-1 and J is TRBJ2-7, with TRBD1 identical over 8 bases. V shed 0 bases and J 3 bases; nucleotides not matched to a gene: 7. The CDR3 sequence is 16 residues long. Per the germline V gene, CDR1 is MGHDK and CDR2 is SYGVNS. In DNA, the CDR3 is TGTGCCAGCAGTGAATATTCCGGGACAGGCCACTACGAGCAGTACTTC. Protein: CASSEYSGTGHYEQYF.

A single count supports this clone. V gene TRBV18 combines with J gene TRBJ2-5; 9 bases align to TRBD1. CDR3 size: 14 residues. Germline V gives CDR1 KGHSH, CDR2 LQKENI. V was pared by 6 bases and J by 4 bases, with 6 bases of the junction left unmatched. CDR3 sequence reads: CASSPGTGRETQYF. The CDR3 nucleotides are TGTGCCAGCTCCCCTGGGACAGGGAGAGAGACCCAGTACTTC.

V and J are TRBV5-1 and TRBJ2-5; 7 bases are shared with TRBD1. The CDR3 runs 17 residues. Per the germline V gene, CDR1 is SGHRS and CDR2 is YFSETQ. V dropped 0 bases and J dropped 4; count of bases not matched to a gene: 12. CDR3 amino acids: CASSLGDGTVRGETQYF. The CDR3, as DNA: TGCGCCAGCAGCTTGGGCGACGGGACAGTAAGGGGAGAGACCCAGTACTTC.

The V gene is TRBV2, the J gene TRBJ2-3; D may be TRBD1 (6 bases). With 6 bases removed from V and 1 base from J, the gap between germline ends came to 14 bases. CDR3 length: 15 amino acids. Germline V CDR1 and CDR2: SNHLY, FYNNEI. CDR3 sequence (DNA): TGTGCCAGCAGCCTATGGGACACTCGCACAGATACGCAGTATTTT. Its translation: CASSLWDTRTDTQYF.

The chain combines TRBV5-6 with TRBJ1-2, with a tentative D call TRBD1 (6 bases). The CDR3 loop spans 16 amino acids. Deletions cut 4 bases from V and 8 bases from J, with 24 bases between. The V gene's germline CDR1 is SGHDT and CDR2 YYEEEE. The CDR3 sequence: CASSPPGQGPLGGYTF. Written as DNA, the CDR3 is TGTGCCAGCAGCCCCCCGGGGCAGGGGCCCTTAGGAGGCTACACCTTC.

The chain recombines TRBV5-1 with TRBJ2-3; TRBD2 matches at 7 bases. Unmatched junction bases numbered 9, after V lost 3 bases and J lost 2 bases. The length of the CDR3 is 16 residues. Looked up from germline, CDR1 is SGHRS and CDR2 is YFSETQ. The CDR3 DNA sequence: TGCGCCAGCAGCTCCCTTCCGGGAGGTAACACAGATACGCAGTATTTT. Protein product: CASSSLPGGNTDTQYF.

This clone has a single count. The chain is built from TRBV7-2 and TRBJ2-1; no reliable D call. The CDR3 runs to 12 residues. The ends were cut back, 5 bases at V and 4 bases at J, with 6 bases in the middle. The germline V gene has CDR1 SGHTA and CDR2 FQGNSA. The CDR3 spells CASSRQYNEQFF. CDR3 bases: TGTGCCAGCAGCCGACAATACAATGAGCAGTTCTTC.

The genes are TRBV10-1 and TRBJ2-7; 8 bases fit TRBD2. Germline-derived CDR1 and CDR2 are WNHNN and SYGVQD (reference sequence). There are 13 residues in the CDR3. With 8 bases clipped from V and 5 bases from J, the junction kept 8 bases outside the gene matches. The CDR3 DNA reads as TGCGCCAGCCTAGCGGGCCACCGGAACGAGCAGTACTTC. Its protein is CASLAGHRNEQYF.

This rearrangement joins TRBV5-1 to TRBJ2-5; TRBD2 aligns across 13 bases. This CDR3 contains 18 residues. Per the germline V gene, CDR1 is SGHRS and CDR2 is YFSETQ. V trimming: 3 bases; J trimming: 4 bases; junction bases outside the gene matches: 12. The CDR3 nucleotides are TGCGCCAGCAGCTCGACTCCGGGACTAGCGGGACTAAGAGAGACCCAGTACTTC. Its protein product is CASSSTPGLAGLRETQYF.

This clone was seen only a few times. The chain recombines TRBV5-1 with TRBJ2-6, with TRBD1 matching over 11 bases. CDR3 size: 17 residues. V gave up 4 bases and J gave up 2 bases; unmatched junction bases: 5. Germline CDR1 SGHRS, CDR2 YFSETQ. CDR3 DNA sequence: TGCGCCAGCAGCGGTGGACAGGGGGCCGCTGGGGCCAACGTCCTGACTTTC. The encoded protein is CASSGGQGAAGANVLTF.

This clone was counted a single time. V is TRBV28 and J is TRBJ1-2; D call uncertain. Germline V gene data show CDR1 as MDHEN and CDR2 as SYDVKM. The CDR3 consists of 16 residues. Trimming removed 1 base at V and 8 bases at J, with 20 bases between. The CDR3: CASSLSSPILNRGYTF. CDR3 coding DNA: TGTGCCAGCAGTTTATCTAGCCCCATCCTAAACCGGGGCTACACCTTC.